The 32 T cell receptor beta chains below all came from one sample that was sequenced in a study of blood T cell repertoires in COVID-19. TCRdb's table, derived via immunoSEQ multiplex PCR, lists solely in-frame clones and lacks some. This table has roughly 110,000 clones, around nine tenths appearing once. Sequencing used peripheral blood. These receptors were taken from a woman in her seventies who had recovered from COVID-19.

This clone was found once. The V call is TRBV5-6, the J call TRBJ2-2; 9 bases line up with TRBD1. J was trimmed by 5 bases and V by 4 bases; bases with no gene match: 6. The CDR3 is 15 residues long. CDR1 and CDR2 (germline): SGHDT, YYEEEE. The CDR3 reads CASSTGQGRTGELFF. The CDR3, as DNA: TGTGCCAGCAGCACGGGACAGGGAAGGACCGGGGAGCTGTTTTTT.

This sequence joins TRBV7-2 and TRBJ2-7; 9 nucleotides align to TRBD1. This CDR3 is built from 14 residues. Trimming at V came to 5 bases and at J to 7 bases, leaving 9 bases not matched to a gene. Germline V CDR1 and CDR2: SGHTA, FQGNSA. The CDR3 DNA follows: TGTGCCAGCAGCCCTAGGTACAGGGGGCGAGAGCAGTACTTC. Encoded protein: CASSPRYRGREQYF.

The chain joins TRBV20-1 to TRBJ2-7; 11 bases are shared with TRBD2. Germline CDR1 is DFQATT and CDR2 is SNEGSKA (reference sequence). This CDR3 spans 18 amino acids. The trim removed 3 bases at V and 2 bases at J, leaving 15 bases unmatched. CDR3: CSASDPGLAAYKAYEQYF. The CDR3 DNA follows: TGCAGTGCTAGTGACCCGGGACTAGCGGCTTATAAAGCCTACGAGCAGTACTTC.

This rearrangement joins TRBV6-5 to TRBJ2-7, with D possibly TRBD2 on 6 matching bases. Trimming took off 7 bases at V and 7 bases at J, with 23 bases between the two ends. The CDR3 has 15 amino acids. Germline CDR1 reads MNHEY; CDR2 reads SVGAGI. The CDR3 sequence is CASTGVGSGLGEQYF. The CDR3 nucleotides read TGTGCCAGCACGGGGGTCGGTAGCGGCCTGGGGGAGCAGTACTTC.

V and J are TRBV7-9 and TRBJ2-7, with D possibly being TRBD1 (6 bases). Between the trimmed V and J ends, which lost 3 bases and 2 bases, there was a span of 17 bases. In germline, CDR1 is SEHNR, CDR2 FQNEAQ (reference sequence). The CDR3 extends over 16 amino acids. The CDR3 coding sequence is TGTGCCAGCAGCTTGGCCGGGGTCAGGGGTCCCTACGAGCAGTACTTC. This gives the protein CASSLAGVRGPYEQYF.

This chain links TRBV27 with TRBJ2-2, with 9 nucleotides matching TRBD2. The CDR3 length is 14 residues. V shed 7 bases, J shed 6 bases, and the junction held 6 bases outside the gene matches. Germline V gives CDR1 MNHEY, CDR2 SMNVEV (reference sequence). In DNA form, the CDR3 reads TGTGCCAGCACCCCGGGCGGGGGGGCCGGGGAGCTGTTTTTT. It specifies CASTPGGGAGELFF.

The chain is built from TRBV7-9 and TRBJ2-3, with D possibly being TRBD2 (6 bases). This CDR3 has 14 residues. Germline-derived CDR1 and CDR2 are SEHNR and FQNEAQ (reference sequence). V lost 1 base, J lost 4 bases, and 9 bases lay in between. The CDR3 protein is CASSLDGSPDTQYF. As DNA, the CDR3 is TGTGCCAGCAGCTTAGACGGGAGTCCAGATACGCAGTATTTT. The full variable domain, its missing parts supplied by reference TRBV7-9 and TRBJ2-3, is DTGVSQNPRHKITKRGQNVTFRCDPISEHNRLYWYRQTLGQGPEFLTYFQNEAQLEKSRLLSDRFSAERPKGSFSTLEIQRTEQGDSAMYLCASSLDGSPDTQYFGPGTRLTVL.

As concerns this clone: Additional DNA sequences in this sample encode the identical CDR3. The chain has TRBV7-2 and TRBJ1-1; D may be TRBD1 (5 bases). V was shortened by 5 bases and J by 3 bases, with 10 bases between the two germline ends. This CDR3 has 13 residues. Germline V gives CDR1 SGHTA, CDR2 FQGNSA. CDR3: CASSPRRDTEAFF. The DNA for the CDR3 is TGTGCCAGCAGCCCGCGCAGGGACACTGAAGCTTTCTTT. The variable domain in full, with the rest retrieved from reference TRBV7-2 and TRBJ1-1, is GAGVSQSPSNKVTEKGKDVELRCDPISGHTALYWYRQSLGQGLEFLIYFQGNSAPDKSGLPSDRFSAERTGGSVSTLTIQRTQQEDSAVYLCASSPRRDTEAFFGQGTRLTVV.

The chain carries TRBV9 and TRBJ2-1; D not certain. CDR1 SGDLS and CDR2 YYNGEE come from the germline V gene. The CDR3 covers 15 residues. Between the trimmed V and J ends, which lost 0 bases and 0 bases, there was a span of 7 bases. As DNA, the CDR3 is TGTGCCAGCAGCGTAGACTCGAGCTCCTACAATGAGCAGTTCTTC. Translating gives CASSVDSSSYNEQFF.

The chain carries TRBV19 and TRBJ2-4; TRBD2 is a possible D gene (6 bases). Trimming stripped 5 bases from V and 11 bases from J, with 19 bases between. The germline V gene encodes CDR1 LNHDA and CDR2 SQIVND (reference sequence). This CDR3 region has 14 residues. CDR3 DNA: TGTGCCAGTAGTTTCGCGGGACGCCTCGGAGTTCAGTACTTC. It specifies CASSFAGRLGVQYF.

The V gene is TRBV21-1, the J gene TRBJ2-5; whether TRBD1, the table's D call, matches the DNA was not checked. TRBV21-1 is an annotated pseudogene. The CDR3 runs 15 residues. CDR3 protein: CASALPGTEQETQYF. The CDR3, as DNA: TGTGCCAGCGCCCTCCCCGGGACAGAACAAGAGACCCAGTACTTC.

The chain links TRBV7-2 to TRBJ2-1; 9 bases match TRBD1. This CDR3 spans 16 amino acids. Germline V CDR1 and CDR2: SGHTA, FQGNSA. Unmatched junction bases numbered 11, after V lost 4 bases and J lost 7 bases. The CDR3 protein is CASSSSTGGVNNEQFF. CDR3 DNA: TGTGCCAGCAGCTCGTCGACAGGGGGAGTAAATAATGAGCAGTTCTTC.

This chain connects TRBV5-4 to TRBJ2-5; D is possibly TRBD2 (5 bases). The ends were cut back, 2 bases at V and 1 base at J, with 15 bases in the middle. Germline V CDR1 and CDR2: SGHNT, YYREEE (reference sequence). This CDR3 is 16 amino acids long. The chain's CDR3 is CASSFPRGGSQETQYF. CDR3 DNA sequence: TGTGCCAGCAGCTTCCCTAGAGGCGGGTCCCAAGAGACCCAGTACTTC.

The chain combines TRBV11-3 with TRBJ2-1; 8 nucleotides align to TRBD2. The CDR3 is 16 amino acids. The germline V gene encodes CDR1 SGHNT and CDR2 YENEEA. V lost 5 bases to trimming and J lost 1 base; unmatched junction nucleotides: 7. The chain's CDR3 is CASSAIAGLSYNEQFF. CDR3 coding DNA: TGTGCCAGCAGCGCAATAGCGGGACTTTCCTACAATGAGCAGTTCTTC.

J is TRBJ2-7 and V is TRBV23-1; D is possibly TRBD2 (5 bases). TRBV23-1 is designated an ORF whose function remains uncertain. The CDR3 is 14 amino acids. Deletions cut 3 bases from V and 6 bases from J, with 15 bases between. DNA of the CDR3: TGCGCCAGCAGTCACCGATTTACTCGGGGCGAGCAGTACTTC. As protein: CASSHRFTRGEQYF.

The chain recombines TRBV10-1 with TRBJ2-1, with 7 nucleotides matching TRBD2. Per germline, CDR1 WNHNN and CDR2 SYGVQD (reference sequence). CDR3 length: 18 amino acids. V lost 8 bases, J lost 1 base, and 17 bases stayed unmatched. The CDR3 DNA is TGCGCCAGCCCCCAGAGAGTGCGGGAGCAAGGGTCCTACAATGAGCAGTTCTTC. It translates to CASPQRVREQGSYNEQFF.

The chain has TRBV15 and TRBJ2-1; 7 bases map to TRBD2. J was trimmed by 6 bases and V by 2 bases; bases with no gene match: 7. The CDR3 loop spans 15 amino acids. Germline CDR1 is LNHNV and CDR2 is YYDKDF (reference sequence). CDR3 in DNA: TGTGCCACCAGCAGACCCGCGGGAGATTTCAATGAGCAGTTCTTC. Its translation is CATSRPAGDFNEQFF.

The chain combines TRBV2 with TRBJ1-1; 8 bases fit TRBD1. Germline V gene data show CDR1 as SNHLY and CDR2 as FYNNEI. Germline trimming cut 4 bases from V and 8 bases from J; bases unmatched to any gene: 3. The CDR3 is 12 amino acids. The CDR3 DNA reads TGTGCCAGCAGTGGCTGGACAGGGGAAGCTTTCTTT. It specifies CASSGWTGEAFF. Combining the CDR3 with reference TRBV2 and TRBJ1-1 gives the whole variable domain EPEVTQTPSHQVTQMGQEVILRCVPISNHLYFYWYRQILGQKVEFLVSFYNNEISEKSEIFDDQFSVERPDGSNFTLKIRSTKLEDSAMYFCASSGWTGEAFFGQGTRLTVV.

This clone was detected once. The CDR3 sequence: CASSTRLAGGTDTQYF. The CDR3 region has the DNA TGCGCCAGCAGCACCAGACTAGCGGGGGGCACAGATACGCAGTATTTT. The chain is built from TRBV4-1 and TRBJ2-3, with TRBD2 identical over 12 bases. V was clipped by 5 bases and J by 1 base; unmatched bases: 4. This CDR3 has 16 amino acids. CDR1 is MGHRA, CDR2 YSYEKL, per germline.

This chain uses TRBV19 with TRBJ1-5; D ambiguous. Germline values: CDR1 LNHDA, CDR2 SQIVND (reference sequence). The CDR3 covers 15 residues. Trimming cost V 5 bases and J 2 bases, with 13 bases left between them. CDR3 sequence: CASSSRQNGNQPQHF. The CDR3 bases are TGTGCCAGTAGTTCGCGACAAAACGGCAATCAGCCCCAGCATTTT. The full variable domain, with the rest looked up from reference TRBV19 and TRBJ1-5, is DGGITQSPKYLFRKEGQNVTLSCEQNLNHDAMYWYRQDPGQGLRLIYYSQIVNDFQKGDIAEGYSVSREKKESFPLTVTSAQKNPTAFYLCASSSRQNGNQPQHFGDGTRLSIL.

V and J are TRBV7-6 and TRBJ1-2; possibly TRBD1 for D (5 bases). The germline gives CDR1 SGHVS, CDR2 FNYEAQ. V gave up 5 bases and J gave up 6 bases, with 13 bases separating them. There are 13 residues in the CDR3. In DNA, the CDR3 is TGTGCCAGCAGCCCGGGGAGGGGCGATGGCTACACCTTC. Protein sequence: CASSPGRGDGYTF.

This clone is medium-sized within its sample. This sequence joins TRBV28 and TRBJ2-5; tentative D call: TRBD1 (5 bases). Per the germline V gene, CDR1 is MDHEN and CDR2 is SYDVKM. Trimming left V 3 bases short and J 5 bases short, with 16 bases between. The CDR3 has 15 amino acids. This CDR3 is CASSFRRLGAETQYF. The CDR3 region has the DNA TGTGCCAGCAGTTTTAGGCGATTAGGGGCGGAGACCCAGTACTTC.

The chain has TRBV12-3 or TRBV12-4 and TRBJ2-7; 10 nucleotides align to TRBD1. The CDR3 consists of 13 residues. Trimming removed 4 bases from V and 5 bases from J; junction bases left unmatched: 2. The DNA for the CDR3 is TGTGCCAGCAGTTGGGACAGGGGCCACGAGCAGTACTTC. Translation gives CASSWDRGHEQYF.

The gene calls are TRBV19 and TRBJ2-7, with D maybe TRBD1 (5 bases). Trimming stripped 5 bases from V and 0 bases from J, with 11 bases between. The CDR3 is 14 amino acids. Germline V gene sequence: CDR1 LNHDA, CDR2 SQIVND (reference sequence). CDR3 coding DNA: TGTGCCAGTAGTCTTGACAGAATCTCCTACGAGCAGTACTTC. This gives the protein CASSLDRISYEQYF.

This sequence joins TRBV3-1 (or the pseudogene TRBV3-2) and TRBJ2-2, with no clear D. Trimming shortened V by 1 base and J by 0 bases, and 9 bases separated the two germline ends. From germline, CDR1 is LGHDT and CDR2 YNNKEL (reference sequence). The CDR3 covers 16 residues. Here the CDR3 reads CASSQGRGSNTGELFF. As DNA, the CDR3 is TGTGCCAGCAGCCAAGGGCGCGGATCGAACACCGGGGAGCTGTTTTTT.

The chain uses TRBV28 and TRBJ2-1; D ambiguous. Deletions cut 3 bases from V and 9 bases from J, with 9 bases between. The CDR3 is 12 amino acids. Germline V CDR1 and CDR2: MDHEN, SYDVKM. CDR3 bases: TGTGCCAGCAGTTTCGAGGTACGTGAGCAGTTCTTC. Protein: CASSFEVREQFF. The variable domain in full, with the rest retrieved from reference TRBV28 and TRBJ2-1, is DVKVTQSSRYLVKRTGEKVFLECVQDMDHENMFWYRQDPGLGLRLIYFSYDVKMKEKGDIPEGYSVSREKKERFSLILESASTNQTSMYLCASSFEVREQFFGPGTRLTVL.

The chain carries TRBV4-3 and TRBJ1-4; possibly TRBD1 for D (5 bases). Germline-derived CDR1 and CDR2 are LGHNA and YSLEER. The CDR3 sequence is 14 residues long. V was cut by 3 bases and J by 8 bases, with 13 bases left in between. The CDR3 loop is CASSHGTGGEKLFF. The CDR3, as DNA: TGCGCCAGCAGCCACGGGACCGGGGGGGAAAAACTGTTTTTT.

The V and J genes are TRBV19 and TRBJ2-7; D possibly corresponds to TRBD2 (6 bases). The CDR3 has 15 amino acids. V lost 3 bases, J lost 3 bases, and 15 bases lay in between. From germline, CDR1 is LNHDA and CDR2 SQIVND (reference sequence). The CDR3 region has the DNA TGTGCCAGTAGTATGCGGGACGAAATCCTCTACGAGCAGTACTTC. Protein sequence: CASSMRDEILYEQYF.

The CDR3 DNA sequence: TGTGCCAGCAGCCACCGCTCTGGAAACACCATATATTTT. Translating it yields CASSHRSGNTIYF. The chain links TRBV3-1 (or the pseudogene TRBV3-2) to TRBJ1-3; the D is unclear. Germline V lookup: CDR1 LGHDT, CDR2 YNNKEL (reference sequence). V was clipped by 3 bases and J by 0 bases, with 3 bases between them. This CDR3 spans 13 amino acids.

This rearrangement joins TRBV29-1 to TRBJ2-3, with 12 bases that match TRBD1. CDR3 length equals 15 residues. Germline trimming cut 3 bases from V and 1 base from J; bases unmatched to any gene: 2. CDR1 and CDR2 from the germline V gene are SQVTM and ANQGSEA. The CDR3 DNA follows: TGCAGCGTTGAGGGACAGGGGGCCTGCACAGATACGCAGTATTTT. Its translation is CSVEGQGACTDTQYF.

The chain joins TRBV15 to TRBJ2-7; no clear D gene. The V and J ends lost 4 bases and 3 bases respectively, with 10 bases between them. The CDR3 covers 13 residues. In germline, CDR1 is LNHNV, CDR2 YYDKDF (reference sequence). The CDR3 is CATSIESHYEQYF. DNA for the CDR3: TGTGCCACCAGCATCGAGAGCCACTACGAGCAGTACTTC. The complete variable domain, with remaining parts taken from reference TRBV15 and TRBJ2-7, reads DAMVIQNPRYQVTQFGKPVTLSCSQTLNHNVMYWYQQKSSQAPKLLFHYYDKDFNNEADTPDNFQSRRPNTSFCFLDIRSPGLGDTAMYLCATSIESHYEQYFGPGTRLTVT.

The chain employs TRBV2 and TRBJ1-6, with 7 nucleotides matching TRBD1. The CDR3 contains 13 residues. Germline V CDR1 and CDR2: SNHLY, FYNNEI. The junction had 8 bases not matched to a gene; V was cut back by 10 bases and J by 8 bases. The CDR3, as DNA: TGTGCCATCCGAGACAGGGCTGATTCACCCCTCCACTTT. Translation gives CAIRDRADSPLHF. Together with reference TRBV2 and TRBJ1-6, the CDR3 gives the full variable domain: EPEVTQTPSHQVTQMGQEVILRCVPISNHLYFYWYRQILGQKVEFLVSFYNNEISEKSEIFDDQFSVERPDGSNFTLKIRSTKLEDSAMYFCAIRDRADSPLHFGNGTRLTVT.